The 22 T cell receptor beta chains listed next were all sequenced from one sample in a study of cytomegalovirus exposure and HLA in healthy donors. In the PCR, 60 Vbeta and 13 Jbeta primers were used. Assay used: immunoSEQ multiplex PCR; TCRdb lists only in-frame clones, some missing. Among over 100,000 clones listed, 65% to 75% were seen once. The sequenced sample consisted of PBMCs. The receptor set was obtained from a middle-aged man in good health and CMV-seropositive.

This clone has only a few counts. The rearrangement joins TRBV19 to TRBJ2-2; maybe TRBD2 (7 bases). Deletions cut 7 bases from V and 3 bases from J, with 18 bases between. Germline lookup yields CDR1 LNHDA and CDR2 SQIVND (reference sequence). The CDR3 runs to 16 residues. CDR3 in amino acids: CASMIWGGLYTGELFF. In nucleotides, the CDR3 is TGTGCCAGTATGATATGGGGGGGGCTGTACACCGGGGAGCTGTTTTTT.

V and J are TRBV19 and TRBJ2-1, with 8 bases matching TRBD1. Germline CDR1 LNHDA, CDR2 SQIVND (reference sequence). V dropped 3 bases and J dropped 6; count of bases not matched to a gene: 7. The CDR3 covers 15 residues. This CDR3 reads CASSILGQGGNEQFF. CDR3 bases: TGTGCCAGTAGTATCTTAGGACAGGGAGGCAATGAGCAGTTCTTC.

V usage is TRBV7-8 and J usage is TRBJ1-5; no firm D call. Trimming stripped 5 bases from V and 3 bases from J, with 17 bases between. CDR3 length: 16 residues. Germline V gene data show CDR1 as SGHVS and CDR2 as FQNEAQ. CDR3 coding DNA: TGTGCCAGCAGCCCTCAAGCACGTACCATCAATCAGCCCCAGCATTTT. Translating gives CASSPQARTINQPQHF.

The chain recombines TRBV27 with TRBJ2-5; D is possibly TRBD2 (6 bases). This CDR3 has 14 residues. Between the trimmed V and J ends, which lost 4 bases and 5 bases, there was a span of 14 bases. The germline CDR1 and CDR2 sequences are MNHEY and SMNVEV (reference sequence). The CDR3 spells CASSSPGLRETQYF. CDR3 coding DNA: TGTGCCAGCAGTTCCCCGGGACTGAGGGAGACCCAGTACTTC.

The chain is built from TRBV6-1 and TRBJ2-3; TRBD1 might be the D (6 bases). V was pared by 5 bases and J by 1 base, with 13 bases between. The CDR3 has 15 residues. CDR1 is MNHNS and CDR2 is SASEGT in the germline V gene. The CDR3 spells CASSPTGSGTDTQYF. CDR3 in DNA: TGTGCCAGCAGTCCCACAGGGTCAGGCACAGATACGCAGTATTTT.

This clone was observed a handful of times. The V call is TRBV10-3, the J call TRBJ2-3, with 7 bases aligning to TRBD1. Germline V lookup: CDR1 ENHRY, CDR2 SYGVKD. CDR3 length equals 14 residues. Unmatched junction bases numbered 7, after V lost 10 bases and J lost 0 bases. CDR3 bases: TGTGCCAATAAGGGGGCCTTTAGCACAGATACGCAGTATTTT. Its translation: CANKGAFSTDTQYF.

CDR3: CASSYWQGANTGELFF. DNA of the CDR3: TGTGCCAGCAGTTACTGGCAGGGGGCGAACACCGGGGAGCTGTTTTTT. The V gene is TRBV6-5, the J gene TRBJ2-2, with 7 bases fitting TRBD1. The CDR3 is 16 amino acids. Germline V lookup: CDR1 MNHEY, CDR2 SVGAGI. The ends lost 1 base at V and 0 bases at J; junction bases unmatched: 2.

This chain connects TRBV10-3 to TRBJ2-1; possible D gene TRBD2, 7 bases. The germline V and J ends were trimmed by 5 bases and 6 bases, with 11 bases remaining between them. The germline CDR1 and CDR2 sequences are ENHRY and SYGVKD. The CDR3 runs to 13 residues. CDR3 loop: CAISRGGSNEQFF. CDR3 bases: TGTGCCATCAGTCGCGGGGGCTCCAATGAGCAGTTCTTC.

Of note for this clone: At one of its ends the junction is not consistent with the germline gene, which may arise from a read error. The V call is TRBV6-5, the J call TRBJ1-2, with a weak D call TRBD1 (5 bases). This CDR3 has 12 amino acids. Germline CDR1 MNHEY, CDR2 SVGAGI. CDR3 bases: TGTGCCAGCAGTTACCCATCGGGGGGAGAGGACTTC. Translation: CASSYPSGGEDF.

CDR3 in DNA: TGTGCCAGTGGTAAAGGGGGCTATCAGCCCCAGCATTTT. Its protein is CASGKGGYQPQHF. This chain uses TRBV19 with TRBJ1-5, with TRBD1 identical over 7 bases. The germline V gene encodes CDR1 LNHDA and CDR2 SQIVND (reference sequence). This CDR3 has 13 amino acids. Trimming cost V 8 bases and J 5 bases; bases outside gene matches: 6.

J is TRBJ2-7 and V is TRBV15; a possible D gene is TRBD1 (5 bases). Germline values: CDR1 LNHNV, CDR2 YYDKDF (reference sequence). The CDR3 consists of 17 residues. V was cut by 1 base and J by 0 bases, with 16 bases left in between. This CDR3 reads CATSRVLTASSSYEQYF. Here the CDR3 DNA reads TGTGCCACCAGCAGAGTCCTGACAGCCTCGAGCTCCTACGAGCAGTACTTC.

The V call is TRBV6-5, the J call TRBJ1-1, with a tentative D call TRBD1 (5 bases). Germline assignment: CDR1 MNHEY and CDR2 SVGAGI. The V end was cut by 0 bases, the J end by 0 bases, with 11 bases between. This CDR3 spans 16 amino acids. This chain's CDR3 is CASSYSLQDMNTEAFF. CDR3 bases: TGTGCCAGCAGTTACTCGCTTCAGGACATGAACACTGAAGCTTTCTTT.

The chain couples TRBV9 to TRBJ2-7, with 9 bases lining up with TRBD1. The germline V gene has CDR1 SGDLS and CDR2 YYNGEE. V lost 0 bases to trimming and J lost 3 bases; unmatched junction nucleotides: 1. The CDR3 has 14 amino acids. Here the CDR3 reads CASSVGGQGYEQYF. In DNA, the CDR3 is TGTGCCAGCAGCGTAGGGGGACAGGGCTACGAGCAGTACTTC.

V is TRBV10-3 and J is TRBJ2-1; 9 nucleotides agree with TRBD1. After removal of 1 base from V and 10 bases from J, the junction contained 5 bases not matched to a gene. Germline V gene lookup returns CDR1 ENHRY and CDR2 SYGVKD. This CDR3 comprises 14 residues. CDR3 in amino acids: CAISEWGQGGEQFF. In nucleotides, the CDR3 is TGTGCCATCAGTGAGTGGGGACAGGGAGGCGAGCAGTTCTTC.

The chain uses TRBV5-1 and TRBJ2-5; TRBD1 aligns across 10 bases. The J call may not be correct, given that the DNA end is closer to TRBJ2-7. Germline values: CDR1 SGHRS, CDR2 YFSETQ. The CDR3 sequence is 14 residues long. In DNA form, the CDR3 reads TGCGCCAGCAGGGGGACAGGGGTACGCTACGAGCAGTACTTC. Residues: CASRGTGVRYEQYF.

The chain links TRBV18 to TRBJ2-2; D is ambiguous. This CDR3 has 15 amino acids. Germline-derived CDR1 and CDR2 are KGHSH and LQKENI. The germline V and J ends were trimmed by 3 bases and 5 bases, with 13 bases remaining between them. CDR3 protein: CASSPIATLTGELFF. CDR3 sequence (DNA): TGTGCCAGCTCACCGATCGCAACTTTAACCGGGGAGCTGTTTTTT.

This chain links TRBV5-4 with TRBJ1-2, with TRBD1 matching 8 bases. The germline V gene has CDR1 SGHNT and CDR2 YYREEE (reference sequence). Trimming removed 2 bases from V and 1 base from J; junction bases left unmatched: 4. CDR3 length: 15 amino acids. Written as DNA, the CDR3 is TGTGCCAGCAGCTTAAACAGGGGGATTAACTATGGCTACACCTTC. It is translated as CASSLNRGINYGYTF.

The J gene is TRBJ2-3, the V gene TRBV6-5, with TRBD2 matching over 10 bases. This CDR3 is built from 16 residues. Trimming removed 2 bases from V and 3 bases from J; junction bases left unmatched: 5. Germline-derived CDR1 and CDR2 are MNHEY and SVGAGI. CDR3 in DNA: TGTGCCAGCAGTTACCAAGCGGGAGGGCCGACAGATACGCAGTATTTT. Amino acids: CASSYQAGGPTDTQYF.

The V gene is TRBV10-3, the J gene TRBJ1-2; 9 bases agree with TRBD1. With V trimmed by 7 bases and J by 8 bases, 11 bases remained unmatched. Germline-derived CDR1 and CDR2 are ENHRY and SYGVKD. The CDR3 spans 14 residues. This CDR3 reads CAINDGQTGGGYTF. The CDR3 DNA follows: TGTGCCATCAATGACGGCCAAACAGGGGGCGGCTACACCTTC.

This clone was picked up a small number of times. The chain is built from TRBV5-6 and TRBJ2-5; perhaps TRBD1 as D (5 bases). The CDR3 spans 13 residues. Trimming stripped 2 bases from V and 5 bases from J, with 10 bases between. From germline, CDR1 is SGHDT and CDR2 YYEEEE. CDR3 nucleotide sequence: TGTGCCAGCAGCTTTGGGCCAGGGGAGACCCAGTACTTC. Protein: CASSFGPGETQYF. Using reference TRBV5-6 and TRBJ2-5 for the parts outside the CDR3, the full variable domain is DAGVTQSPTHLIKTRGQQVTLRCSPKSGHDTVSWYQQALGQGPQFIFQYYEEEERQRGNFPDRFSGHQFPNYSSELNVNALLLGDSALYLCASSFGPGETQYFGPGTRLLVL.

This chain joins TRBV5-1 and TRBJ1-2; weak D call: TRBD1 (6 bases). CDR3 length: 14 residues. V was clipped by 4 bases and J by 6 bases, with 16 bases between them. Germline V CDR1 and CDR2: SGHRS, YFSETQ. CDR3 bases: TGCGCCAGCAGCACCTCGGACAGATTCGATGGCTACACCTTC. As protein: CASSTSDRFDGYTF.

CDR3: CASSIQGSPNTEAFF. The CDR3 DNA reads TGTGCCAGTAGTATTCAGGGTTCCCCTAACACTGAAGCTTTCTTT. The chain is built from TRBV19 and TRBJ1-1; possible D gene TRBD1, 5 bases. With 3 bases removed from V and 2 bases from J, the gap between germline ends came to 13 bases. This CDR3 is built from 15 residues. The germline gives CDR1 LNHDA, CDR2 SQIVND (reference sequence).